Described below is a single T cell receptor beta chain sequence and its context. Its antigen is unidentified. This sample is part of a study of CD8 T cells in Susac syndrome. Study-level background: Active disease was present in about 6 of the sequenced Susac syndrome patients, whereas fewer than ten of them were in remission. Findings and caveats of the study: In total CD8+ repertoires, 15 to 20 Susac-specific public clones were found, and in CD8+ TEMRA repertoires, a few were found. Clonal expansion involving Susac CD8+ cells peaked in TEMRA cells and active patients.

The markers CD27 and CD45RA, used in staining, defined memory subsets for TEMRA sorting. While CD8+ and CD4+ T cells were isolated negatively, TEMRA cells were enriched by FACS. An input of 0.5 to 1 ug of RNA was subjected to reverse transcription using random hexamers. Via MiXCR, TCRdb re-called the immunoSEQ multiplex PCR reads, giving one row per CDR3 protein. The repertoire holds 1,500 or so distinct CDR3 sequences, with roughly 70% as singletons. The V gene end was trimmed by 6 bases and the J gene end by 6 bases; junction bases not matched to a gene: 3. The CDR3 loop spans 13 amino acids. The J gene is TRBJ2-2, the V gene TRBV12-3 or TRBV12-4; 8 bases align to TRBD1. This receptor was identified in a human donor with Susac syndrome. Sequences were obtained from CD8+ TEMRA cells from PBMCs. Subset denoted: FACS-sorted terminally differentiated effector memory CD8+ T cells re-expressing CD45RA (CD8+ TEMRA). CDR3 region: CASSPTGAGELFF. In nucleotides, the CDR3 is TGTGCCAGCAGCCCGACAGGGGCCGGGGAGCTGTTTTTT.